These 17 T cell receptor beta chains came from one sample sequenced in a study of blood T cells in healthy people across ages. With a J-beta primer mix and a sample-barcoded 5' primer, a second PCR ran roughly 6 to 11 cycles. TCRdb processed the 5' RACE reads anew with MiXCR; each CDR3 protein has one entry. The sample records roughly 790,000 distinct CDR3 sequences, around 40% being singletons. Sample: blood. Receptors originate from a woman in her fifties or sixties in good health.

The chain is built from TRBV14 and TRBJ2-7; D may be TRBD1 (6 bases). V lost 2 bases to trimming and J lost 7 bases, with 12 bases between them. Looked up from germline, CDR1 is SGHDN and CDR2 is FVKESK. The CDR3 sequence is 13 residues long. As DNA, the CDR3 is TGTGCCAGCAGCCAAATACAGGGTCGGGAGCAGTACTTC. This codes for CASSQIQGREQYF.

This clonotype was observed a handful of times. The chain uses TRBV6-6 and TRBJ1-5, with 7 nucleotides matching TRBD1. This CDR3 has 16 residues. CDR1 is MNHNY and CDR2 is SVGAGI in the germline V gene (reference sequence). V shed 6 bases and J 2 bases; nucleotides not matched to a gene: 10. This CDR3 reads CASRSTGFDGNQPQHF. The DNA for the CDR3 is TGTGCCAGCAGGTCGACAGGGTTTGACGGCAATCAGCCCCAGCATTTT.

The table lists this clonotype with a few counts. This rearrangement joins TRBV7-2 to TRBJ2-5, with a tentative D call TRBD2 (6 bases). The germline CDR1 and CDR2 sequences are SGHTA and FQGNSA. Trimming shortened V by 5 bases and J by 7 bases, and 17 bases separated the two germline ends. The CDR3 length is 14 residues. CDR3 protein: CASSPAPGVGTQYF. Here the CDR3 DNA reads TGTGCCAGCAGCCCCGCGCCGGGGGTGGGGACCCAGTACTTC.

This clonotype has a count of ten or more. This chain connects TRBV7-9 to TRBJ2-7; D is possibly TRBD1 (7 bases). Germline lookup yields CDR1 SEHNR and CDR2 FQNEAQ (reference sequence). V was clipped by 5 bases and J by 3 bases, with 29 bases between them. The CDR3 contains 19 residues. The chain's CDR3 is CASSGPRGLVEGEFYEQYF. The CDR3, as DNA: TGTGCCAGCAGCGGCCCCAGGGGGTTGGTGGAGGGGGAGTTCTACGAGCAGTACTTC.

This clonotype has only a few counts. Here the CDR3 DNA reads TGTGCCAGCAGGGTAGCGGGACTCGGGTACGAGCAGTACTTC. Protein sequence: CASRVAGLGYEQYF. The chain carries TRBV2 and TRBJ2-7, with TRBD2 identical over 8 bases. CDR1 and CDR2 from the germline V gene are SNHLY and FYNNEI. V trimming: 6 bases; J trimming: 4 bases; junction bases outside the gene matches: 8. CDR3 length: 14 amino acids.

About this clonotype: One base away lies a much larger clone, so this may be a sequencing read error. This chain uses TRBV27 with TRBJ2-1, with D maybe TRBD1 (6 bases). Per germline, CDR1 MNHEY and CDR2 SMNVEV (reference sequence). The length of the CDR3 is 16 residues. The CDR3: CASSPKDRLTYNERFF. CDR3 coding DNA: TGTGCCAGCAGTCCTAAAGACAGGCTGACCTACAATGAGCGGTTCTTC.

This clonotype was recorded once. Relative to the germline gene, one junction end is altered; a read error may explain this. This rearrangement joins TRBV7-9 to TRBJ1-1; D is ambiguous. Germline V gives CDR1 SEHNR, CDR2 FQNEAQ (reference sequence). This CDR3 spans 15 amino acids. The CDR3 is CASSLDVNRYTEAFF. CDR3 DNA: TGCGCCAGCAGCTTAGATGTTAACCGGTACACTGAAGCTTTCTTT.

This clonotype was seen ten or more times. CDR3 protein: CASRMTGIKNIQYF. The CDR3 region has the DNA TGTGCCAGCAGGATGACAGGGATTAAAAACATTCAGTACTTC. The chain carries TRBV2 and TRBJ2-4; 7 nucleotides align to TRBD1. V shed 6 bases and J 4 bases; nucleotides not matched to a gene: 6. The CDR3 extends over 14 amino acids. The germline V gene has CDR1 SNHLY and CDR2 FYNNEI.

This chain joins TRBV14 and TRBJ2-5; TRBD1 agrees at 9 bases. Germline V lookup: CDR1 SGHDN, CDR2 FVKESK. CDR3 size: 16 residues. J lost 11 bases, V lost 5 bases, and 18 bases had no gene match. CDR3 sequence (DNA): TGTGCCAGCAGCTACACATCTACAGGGGGCCTCAATGAGCAGTACTTC. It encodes CASSYTSTGGLNEQYF.

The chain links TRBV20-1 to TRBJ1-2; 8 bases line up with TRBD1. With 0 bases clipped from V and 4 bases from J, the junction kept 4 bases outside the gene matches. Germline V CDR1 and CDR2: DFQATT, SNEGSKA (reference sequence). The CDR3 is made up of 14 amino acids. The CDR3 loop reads CSARDADRVYGYTF. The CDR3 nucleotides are TGCAGTGCTAGAGACGCGGACAGGGTCTATGGCTACACCTTC.

Here the CDR3 DNA reads TGTGCCATCAGGGACTCGGGTAAAGAGACCCAGTACTTC. Translated, it gives CAIRDSGKETQYF. V is TRBV10-3 and J is TRBJ2-5, with D perhaps matching TRBD2 (5 bases). Germline V lookup: CDR1 ENHRY, CDR2 SYGVKD. Trimming shortened V by 6 bases and J by 3 bases, and 11 bases separated the two germline ends. The CDR3 loop spans 13 amino acids.

DNA for the CDR3: TGTGCCAGCTCACCCTCAGGGGGGGAGGATCAGCCCCAGCATTTT. Encoded protein: CASSPSGGEDQPQHF. This rearrangement joins TRBV18 to TRBJ1-5; 7 bases agree with TRBD1. Trimming took 3 bases from V and 5 from J; bases not matched to a gene: 7. Per the germline V gene, CDR1 is KGHSH and CDR2 is LQKENI. The CDR3 loop spans 15 amino acids.

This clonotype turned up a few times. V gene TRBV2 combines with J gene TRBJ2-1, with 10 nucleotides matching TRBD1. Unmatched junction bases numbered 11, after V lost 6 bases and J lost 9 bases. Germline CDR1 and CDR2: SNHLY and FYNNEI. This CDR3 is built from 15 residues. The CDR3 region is CASSPRDRGRGEQFF. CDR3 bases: TGTGCCAGCAGCCCCCGGGACAGGGGTCGGGGTGAGCAGTTCTTC.

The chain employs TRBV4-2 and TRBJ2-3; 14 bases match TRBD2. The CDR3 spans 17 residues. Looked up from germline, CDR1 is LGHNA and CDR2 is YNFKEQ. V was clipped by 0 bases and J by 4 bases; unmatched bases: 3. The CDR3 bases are TGTGCCAGCAGCCAAGATGGGACTAGCGGGAGCGCAGATACGCAGTATTTT. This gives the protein CASSQDGTSGSADTQYF.

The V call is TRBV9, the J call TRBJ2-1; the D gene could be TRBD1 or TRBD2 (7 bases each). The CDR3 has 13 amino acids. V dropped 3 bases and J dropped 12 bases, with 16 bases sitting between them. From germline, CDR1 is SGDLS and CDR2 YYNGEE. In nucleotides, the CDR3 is TGTGCCAGCAGCGAGTTCGACAGGGAGGGGCAGTTCTTC. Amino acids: CASSEFDREGQFF.

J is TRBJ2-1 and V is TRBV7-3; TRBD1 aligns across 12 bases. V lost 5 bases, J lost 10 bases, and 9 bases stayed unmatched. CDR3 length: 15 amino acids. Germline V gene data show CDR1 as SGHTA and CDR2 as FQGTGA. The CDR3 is CASSLGQGAVCEQFF. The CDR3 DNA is TGTGCCAGCAGCCTGGGACAGGGGGCGGTTTGCGAGCAGTTCTTC.

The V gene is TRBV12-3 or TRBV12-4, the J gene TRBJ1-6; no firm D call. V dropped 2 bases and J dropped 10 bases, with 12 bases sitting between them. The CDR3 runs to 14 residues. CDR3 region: CASSLNGEKSPLHF. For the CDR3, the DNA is TGTGCCAGCAGTTTAAACGGGGAAAAATCACCCCTCCACTTT.